This T cell receptor (beta chain) was recovered during a study of cytomegalovirus exposure and HLA in healthy donors. The PCR employed 60 Vbeta primers together with 13 Jbeta primers. The method was immunoSEQ multiplex PCR; TCRdb's version includes in-frame clones alone and lacks a portion of them. Of around 130,000 clones in the sample, around 80% were seen once. J was trimmed by 7 bases and V by 0 bases; bases with no gene match: 11. The CDR3 is made up of 18 amino acids. Germline V gene lookup returns CDR1 SGHRS and CDR2 YFSETQ. The sequenced material came from PBMCs. V is TRBV5-1 and J is TRBJ2-5; TRBD2 agrees at 14 bases. This TCR came from a man aged 30-40 years in good health and CMV-seronegative. The CDR3 region is CASSLDLRLAGGPGTQYF. In DNA form, the CDR3 reads TGCGCCAGCAGCTTGGATTTGCGACTAGCGGGAGGGCCGGGGACCCAGTACTTC. Combining the CDR3 with reference TRBV5-1 and TRBJ2-5 gives the whole variable domain KAGVTQTPRYLIKTRGQQVTLSCSPISGHRSVSWYQQTPGQGLQFLFEYFSETQRNKGNFPGRFSGRQFSNSRSEMNVSTLELGDSALYLCASSLDLRLAGGPGTQYFGPGTRLLVL.